The rows below give T cell receptor beta chains drawn from one sample of a study of blood T cells in healthy people across ages. TCRdb ran MiXCR on the 5' RACE reads and lists one entry per CDR3 protein. Of about 510,000 distinct CDR3 sequences in the sample, about 29% were seen once. In addition, the sample was reused for a study of T cells of mothers and their children.

The sample comprised blood. Receptors originate from a boy between 2 and 15 years old in good health. CDR3s include the opening cysteine and the closing phenylalanine or tryptophan. The order of the fields is D gene, clone size, V gene, J gene, CDR3 protein, CDR3 DNA. The D gene is left open where the match is weak. The size of a clone is reported for some rows only, either as once, few or many, or as a class for expanded clones.

D gene: -; clone size: -; V gene: TRBV2; J gene: TRBJ1-5; CDR3 protein: CASIAISQPQHF; CDR3 DNA: TGTGCCAGCATAGCAATATCTCAGCCCCAGCATTTT
D gene: -; clone size: few; V gene: TRBV6-5; J gene: TRBJ2-1; CDR3 protein: CASTPGGSYNEQFF; CDR3 DNA: TGTGCCAGCACCCCCGGGGGCTCCTACAATGAGCAGTTCTTC
D gene: -; clone size: few; V gene: TRBV20-1; J gene: TRBJ2-7; CDR3 protein: CSATGGAYEQYF; CDR3 DNA: TGCAGTGCAACCGGGGGAGCCTACGAGCAGTACTTC
D gene: -; clone size: -; V gene: TRBV12-3/TRBV12-4; J gene: TRBJ2-1; CDR3 protein: CASSPSQGYPYNEQFF; CDR3 DNA: TGTGCCAGCAGCCCGTCTCAGGGTTACCCCTACAATGAGCAGTTCTTC
D gene: TRBD2; clone size: -; V gene: TRBV12-3/TRBV12-4; J gene: TRBJ2-3; CDR3 protein: CASSLGASGSRNTQYF; CDR3 DNA: TGTGCCAGCAGTTTGGGGGCTAGCGGGAGTAGGAATACGCAGTATTTT
D gene: -; clone size: few; V gene: TRBV4-1; J gene: TRBJ1-1; CDR3 protein: CASSQEPRGNTEAFF; CDR3 DNA: TGCGCCAGCAGCCAAGAACCCAGGGGTAACACTGAAGCTTTCTTT
D gene: -; clone size: -; V gene: TRBV2; J gene: TRBJ2-4; CDR3 protein: CASSPLAEKNIQYF; CDR3 DNA: TGTGCCAGCAGTCCCCTGGCGGAAAAAAACATTCAGTACTTC
D gene: -; clone size: -; V gene: TRBV20-1; J gene: TRBJ2-7; CDR3 protein: CSARDWQGSYEQYF; CDR3 DNA: TGCAGTGCTAGAGATTGGCAGGGGAGCTACGAGCAGTACTTC
D gene: TRBD2; clone size: -; V gene: TRBV12-3/TRBV12-4; J gene: TRBJ2-3; CDR3 protein: CASTFSTSGRTLTDTQYF; CDR3 DNA: TGTGCCAGCACCTTCTCGACTAGCGGGAGGACCTTGACAGATACGCAGTATTTT
D gene: -; clone size: few; V gene: TRBV18; J gene: TRBJ2-4; CDR3 protein: CASSPTGLNIQYF; CDR3 DNA: TGTGCCAGCTCACCAACAGGGTTAAACATTCAGTACTTC
D gene: TRBD1; clone size: once; V gene: TRBV30; J gene: TRBJ2-7; CDR3 protein: CAWSALYRDRGPYEQYF; CDR3 DNA: TGTGCCTGGAGTGCCCTATACCGGGACAGGGGGCCGTACGAGCAGTACTTC
D gene: -; clone size: -; V gene: TRBV6-6; J gene: TRBJ1-2; CDR3 protein: CASSYSGRGGYTF; CDR3 DNA: TGTGCCAGCAGTTACTCGGGCAGGGGTGGCTACACCTTC
D gene: -; clone size: -; V gene: TRBV7-9; J gene: TRBJ1-2; CDR3 protein: CAVKGLYGYTF; CDR3 DNA: TGTGCCGTCAAGGGGCTCTATGGCTACACCTTC
D gene: -; clone size: -; V gene: TRBV30; J gene: TRBJ1-1; CDR3 protein: CAWTTDRNTEAFF; CDR3 DNA: TGTGCCTGGACTACAGACCGGAACACTGAAGCTTTCTTT
D gene: TRBD2; clone size: -; V gene: TRBV29-1; J gene: TRBJ2-7; CDR3 protein: CSVAGTSGGYEQYF; CDR3 DNA: TGCAGCGTCGCCGGGACTAGCGGGGGCTACGAGCAGTACTTC
D gene: -; clone size: -; V gene: TRBV20-1; J gene: TRBJ2-3; CDR3 protein: CSATFQLGGTDTQYF; CDR3 DNA: TGCAGTGCTACCTTCCAACTAGGCGGAACAGATACGCAGTATTTT
D gene: -; clone size: once; V gene: TRBV20-1; J gene: TRBJ2-7; CDR3 protein: CSARDRPLAPVYEQYF; CDR3 DNA: TGCAGTGCTAGAGATCGTCCGCTAGCGCCCGTCTACGAGCAGTACTTC
D gene: -; clone size: -; V gene: TRBV7-2; J gene: TRBJ1-2; CDR3 protein: CASSLMGRDNYGYTF; CDR3 DNA: TGTGCCAGCAGCCTTATGGGGAGGGACAACTATGGCTACACCTTC
D gene: TRBD2; clone size: -; V gene: TRBV4-2; J gene: TRBJ2-3; CDR3 protein: CASSQSTSGKGTDTQYF; CDR3 DNA: TGTGCCAGCAGCCAATCTACTAGCGGGAAGGGCACAGATACGCAGTATTTT
D gene: -; clone size: -; V gene: TRBV7-6; J gene: TRBJ1-4; CDR3 protein: CASSLNRLNEKLFF; CDR3 DNA: TGTGCCAGCAGCTTAAACAGGCTTAATGAAAAACTGTTTTTT
D gene: TRBD2; clone size: -; V gene: TRBV20-1; J gene: TRBJ2-1; CDR3 protein: CSARDRASGRNEQFF; CDR3 DNA: TGCAGTGCTAGAGATAGGGCTAGCGGGAGGAATGAGCAGTTCTTC
D gene: TRBD1; clone size: few; V gene: TRBV20-1; J gene: TRBJ2-7; CDR3 protein: CSAPRDSFSYEQYF; CDR3 DNA: TGCAGTGCGCCCCGGGACAGCTTCTCCTACGAGCAGTACTTC
D gene: -; clone size: few; V gene: TRBV20-1; J gene: TRBJ2-3; CDR3 protein: CSASNTDTQYF; CDR3 DNA: TGCAGTGCTTCAAACACAGATACGCAGTATTTT
D gene: TRBD2; clone size: -; V gene: TRBV5-5; J gene: TRBJ2-1; CDR3 protein: CASSLAGPSNEQFF; CDR3 DNA: TGTGCCAGCAGCCTAGCGGGACCGTCAAATGAGCAGTTCTTC
D gene: -; clone size: -; V gene: TRBV25-1; J gene: TRBJ2-2; CDR3 protein: CASSENPGGWTPHTGELFF; CDR3 DNA: TGTGCCAGCAGTGAAAATCCTGGCGGGTGGACCCCGCATACCGGGGAGCTGTTTTTT
D gene: -; clone size: few; V gene: TRBV18; J gene: TRBJ2-7; CDR3 protein: CASSPQGGGTVREQYF; CDR3 DNA: TGTGCCAGCTCACCACAAGGGGGGGGAACAGTTCGGGAGCAGTACTTC
D gene: -; clone size: many; V gene: TRBV12-5; J gene: TRBJ1-1; CDR3 protein: CASGLSNTEAFF; CDR3 DNA: TGTGCTAGTGGTTTGTCCAACACTGAAGCTTTCTTT
D gene: -; clone size: -; V gene: TRBV15; J gene: TRBJ2-2; CDR3 protein: CATSSPLRLNTGELFF; CDR3 DNA: TGTGCCACCAGCAGCCCCCTCAGGCTGAACACCGGGGAGCTGTTTTTT
D gene: -; clone size: -; V gene: TRBV7-9; J gene: TRBJ1-6; CDR3 protein: CASSLEAGTSPLHF; CDR3 DNA: TGTGCCAGCAGCTTAGAGGCGGGGACTTCACCCCTCCACTTT
D gene: -; clone size: -; V gene: TRBV19; J gene: TRBJ2-7; CDR3 protein: CASRPDGSEYEQYF; CDR3 DNA: TGTGCCAGTCGACCGGACGGCTCTGAGTACGAGCAGTACTTC
D gene: -; clone size: few; V gene: TRBV10-3; J gene: TRBJ1-1; CDR3 protein: CAISERQLNTEAFF; CDR3 DNA: TGTGCCATCAGTGAAAGACAGCTTAACACTGAAGCTTTCTTT
D gene: -; clone size: -; V gene: TRBV7-6; J gene: TRBJ2-5; CDR3 protein: CTSSLALRGETQYF; CDR3 DNA: TGTACCAGCAGCTTAGCGCTTAGAGGGGAGACCCAGTACTTC
D gene: TRBD1; clone size: -; V gene: TRBV29-1; J gene: TRBJ1-2; CDR3 protein: CSVGDRARGYTF; CDR3 DNA: TGCAGCGTTGGGGACAGGGCCCGTGGCTACACCTTC
D gene: -; clone size: -; V gene: TRBV6-6; J gene: TRBJ2-7; CDR3 protein: CASIPRGDMGIEQYF; CDR3 DNA: TGTGCCAGCATTCCCCGGGGGGACATGGGGATCGAGCAGTACTTC
D gene: -; clone size: few; V gene: TRBV7-3; J gene: TRBJ2-1; CDR3 protein: CASSSNGGEEQFF; CDR3 DNA: TGTGCCAGCAGCTCAAACGGGGGTGAAGAGCAGTTCTTC
D gene: TRBD2; clone size: few; V gene: TRBV7-9; J gene: TRBJ2-1; CDR3 protein: CASRRGLVASEQFF; CDR3 DNA: TGTGCCAGCAGACGAGGACTAGTGGCCAGCGAGCAGTTCTTC
D gene: TRBD2; clone size: few; V gene: TRBV3-1; J gene: TRBJ2-1; CDR3 protein: CASSQVTSGGAYNEQFF; CDR3 DNA: TGTGCCAGCAGCCAAGTGACTAGCGGGGGCGCCTACAATGAGCAGTTCTTC
D gene: -; clone size: many; V gene: TRBV5-1; J gene: TRBJ1-4; CDR3 protein: CASSLARGWNEKLFF; CDR3 DNA: TGCGCCAGCAGCTTGGCCAGGGGTTGGAATGAAAAACTGTTTTTT
D gene: TRBD2; clone size: -; V gene: TRBV11-2; J gene: TRBJ2-1; CDR3 protein: CASSLGLAGDHNEQFF; CDR3 DNA: TGTGCCAGCAGCCTAGGACTAGCGGGGGACCACAATGAGCAGTTCTTC
D gene: -; clone size: -; V gene: TRBV5-1; J gene: TRBJ2-7; CDR3 protein: CASSLEQSYEQYF; CDR3 DNA: TGCGCCAGCAGCTTAGAGCAGTCCTACGAGCAGTACTTC
D gene: -; clone size: many; V gene: TRBV7-2; J gene: TRBJ1-2; CDR3 protein: CASSLGRGLNYGYTF; CDR3 DNA: TGTGCCAGCAGCTTGGGGCGGGGCCTTAACTATGGCTACACCTTC
D gene: TRBD2; clone size: -; V gene: TRBV27; J gene: TRBJ2-1; CDR3 protein: CASSFSPVAGVPNEQFF; CDR3 DNA: TGTGCCAGCAGCTTCTCCCCAGTAGCGGGAGTCCCCAATGAGCAGTTCTTC